This T cell receptor (beta chain) was captured by sequencing in a study of response to subunit inactivated influenza vaccine. Study-level points and caveats: Each seasonal influenza vaccination, the authors suggested, recruits few new T cells.

In this sample, this clonotype turned up a few times. Its target is unknown. The CDR3 has 14 residues. V lost 3 bases, J lost 3 bases, and 5 bases stayed unmatched. The germline CDR1 and CDR2 sequences are SGHKS and YYEKEE (reference sequence). MiXCR, applied by TCRdb to the RT-PCR reads, yields one record per CDR3 protein. The sample has 450,000 to 600,000 distinct CDR3 sequences, 6% to 9% seen once. The J gene is TRBJ1-2, the V gene TRBV5-5; TRBD1 matches 7 bases. The source of this sequence is a man between 50 and 75 years old who received an inactivated influenza vaccine. Specimen: PBMCs from blood, collected around 25 months after vaccination. CDR3 protein: CASSYAGGDYGYTF. The CDR3 DNA reads as TGTGCCAGCAGCTACGCAGGGGGAGACTATGGCTACACCTTC.